This T cell receptor (beta chain) was sequenced during a study of monozygotic twins with cystic fibrosis. Points from the study as a whole: J usage was most co-twin-similar in 8 of 16 pairs, V in 13. Shared CDR3 numbers were not associated with age, concordance or severity.

This CDR3 has 16 amino acids. Points on this clone: No antigen is known for it.

TCRdb's table, derived via immunoSEQ multiplex PCR, lists solely in-frame clones and lacks some. The sample yields tens of thousands of clones, approximately 80% seen once. The source material was blood. The rearrangement links TRBV5-3 to TRBJ2-7; 9 bases map to TRBD2. TRBJ2-5 matches the DNA end more closely, so the J call is doubtful. TRBV5-3 is sorted into the ORF group, with uncertain function. The sequence derives from a girl aged 2-10 years with cystic fibrosis. The CDR3, as DNA: TGTGCCAGAAGCCACCCACCTAAGCGGGGGGTTGAGACCCAGTACTTC. It specifies CARSHPPKRGVETQYF.